This T cell receptor (beta chain) was obtained from a study of blood T cell repertoires in COVID-19. Assay: immunoSEQ multiplex PCR; the TCRdb copy retains only in-frame clones and omits some. The data contain approximately 200,000 clones, just over 85% of them singletons. Germline values: CDR1 LGHDT, CDR2 YNNKEL (reference sequence). With V trimmed by 2 bases and J by 4 bases, 6 bases remained unmatched. The CDR3 contains 16 residues. The sequence was obtained from a man aged 45 to 65 with acute or convalescent COVID-19. Material: peripheral blood. This chain links TRBV3-1 (or the pseudogene TRBV3-2) with TRBJ2-5, with TRBD2 matching 11 bases. The chain's CDR3 is CASSQLTSGDRETQYF. The CDR3 DNA reads TGTGCCAGCAGCCAATTGACTAGCGGGGACCGAGAGACCCAGTACTTC.